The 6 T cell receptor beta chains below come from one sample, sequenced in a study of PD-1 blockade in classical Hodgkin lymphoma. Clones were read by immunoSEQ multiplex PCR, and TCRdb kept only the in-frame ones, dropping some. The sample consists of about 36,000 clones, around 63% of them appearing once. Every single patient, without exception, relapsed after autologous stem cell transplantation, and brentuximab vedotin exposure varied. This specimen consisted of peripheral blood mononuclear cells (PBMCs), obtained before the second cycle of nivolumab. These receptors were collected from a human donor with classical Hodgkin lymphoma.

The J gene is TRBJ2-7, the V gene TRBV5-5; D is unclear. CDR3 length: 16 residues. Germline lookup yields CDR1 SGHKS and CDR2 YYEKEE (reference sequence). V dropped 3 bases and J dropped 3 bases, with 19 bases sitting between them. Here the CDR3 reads CASSWLDQAALYEQYF. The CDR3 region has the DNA TGTGCCAGCAGCTGGCTTGATCAGGCTGCCCTCTACGAGCAGTACTTC.

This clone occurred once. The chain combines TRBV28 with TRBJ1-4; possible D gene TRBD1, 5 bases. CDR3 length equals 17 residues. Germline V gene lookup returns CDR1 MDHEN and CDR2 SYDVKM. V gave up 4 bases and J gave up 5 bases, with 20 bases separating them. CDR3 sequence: CASSSPFGREGNEKLFF. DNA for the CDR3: TGTGCCAGCAGTTCCCCCTTTGGCAGGGAAGGGAATGAAAAACTGTTTTTT.

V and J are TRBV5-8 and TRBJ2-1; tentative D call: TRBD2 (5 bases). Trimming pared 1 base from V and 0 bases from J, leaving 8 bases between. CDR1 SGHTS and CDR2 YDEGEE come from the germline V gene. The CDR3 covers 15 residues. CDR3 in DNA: TGTGCCAGCAGCTTGTTGGGGAGCTCCTACAATGAGCAGTTCTTC. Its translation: CASSLLGSSYNEQFF.

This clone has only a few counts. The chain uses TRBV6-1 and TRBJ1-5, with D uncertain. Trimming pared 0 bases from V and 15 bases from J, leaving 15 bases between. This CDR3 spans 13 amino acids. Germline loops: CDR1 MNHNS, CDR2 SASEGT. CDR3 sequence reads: CASSEAGGPRRHF. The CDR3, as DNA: TGTGCCAGCAGTGAAGCGGGAGGGCCTCGTAGGCATTTT.

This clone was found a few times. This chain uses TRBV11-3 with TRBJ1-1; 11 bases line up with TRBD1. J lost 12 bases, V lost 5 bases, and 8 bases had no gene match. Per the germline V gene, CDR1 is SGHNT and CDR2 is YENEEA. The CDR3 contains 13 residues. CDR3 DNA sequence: TGTGCCAGCAGCCGGACAGGGGGCTTTGGGACTTTCTTT. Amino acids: CASSRTGGFGTFF.

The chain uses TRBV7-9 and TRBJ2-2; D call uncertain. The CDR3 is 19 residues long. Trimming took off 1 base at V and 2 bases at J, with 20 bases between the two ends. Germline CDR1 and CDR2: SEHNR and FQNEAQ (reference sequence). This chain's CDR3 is CASSLGSGSSRINTGELFF. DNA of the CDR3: TGTGCCAGCAGCTTAGGGTCGGGCTCGTCACGCATAAACACCGGGGAGCTGTTTTTT.